This TCR beta chain was identified during a study of cytomegalovirus exposure and HLA in healthy donors. Points on this clone: What it binds is unknown.

General study points: The study put 160 or so TCR beta chains on its list as cytomegalovirus-associated.

PCR primers comprised 60 Vbeta and 13 Jbeta primers. The assay was immunoSEQ multiplex PCR, and TCRdb's table has in-frame clones only and misses some. The data show about 180,000 clones, with roughly 77% seen just once and 2% to 3% held by the top ten. Germline CDR1 SGHTA, CDR2 FQGNSA. CDR3 length: 17 residues. Trimming took off 4 bases at V and 1 base at J, with 17 bases between the two ends. This TCR derives from a young woman in good health and CMV-seropositive. V gene TRBV7-2 combines with J gene TRBJ2-4; possibly TRBD2 for D (6 bases). Sequencing was done on a sample of PBMCs. The CDR3 bases are TGTGCCAGCAGCTCGGGGACTCAGCTTTCCGCCAAAAACATTCAGTACTTC. Residues: CASSSGTQLSAKNIQYF. The full variable domain, with the rest looked up from reference TRBV7-2 and TRBJ2-4, is GAGVSQSPSNKVTEKGKDVELRCDPISGHTALYWYRQSLGQGLEFLIYFQGNSAPDKSGLPSDRFSAERTGGSVSTLTIQRTQQEDSAVYLCASSSGTQLSAKNIQYFGAGTRLSVL.